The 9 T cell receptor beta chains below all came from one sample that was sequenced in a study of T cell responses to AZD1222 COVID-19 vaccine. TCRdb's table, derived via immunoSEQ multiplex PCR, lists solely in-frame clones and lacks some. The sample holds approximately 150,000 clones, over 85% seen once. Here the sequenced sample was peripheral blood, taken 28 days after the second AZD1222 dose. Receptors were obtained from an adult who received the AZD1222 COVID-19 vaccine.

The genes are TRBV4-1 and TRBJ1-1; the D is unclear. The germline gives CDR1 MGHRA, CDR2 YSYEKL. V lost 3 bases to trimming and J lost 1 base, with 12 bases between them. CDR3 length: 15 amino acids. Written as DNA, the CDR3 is TGCGCCAGCAGCCAGTTGGGCGGACCGAACACTGAAGCTTTCTTT. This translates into CASSQLGGPNTEAFF.

This CDR3 reads CASSSTGQGGNGYTF. As DNA, the CDR3 is TGTGCCAGCTCATCTACGGGACAGGGAGGCAATGGCTACACCTTC. This chain connects TRBV18 to TRBJ1-2; 9 positions agree with TRBD1. Germline CDR1 is KGHSH and CDR2 is LQKENI. With 5 bases clipped from V and 6 bases from J, the junction kept 10 bases outside the gene matches. This CDR3 region has 15 residues.

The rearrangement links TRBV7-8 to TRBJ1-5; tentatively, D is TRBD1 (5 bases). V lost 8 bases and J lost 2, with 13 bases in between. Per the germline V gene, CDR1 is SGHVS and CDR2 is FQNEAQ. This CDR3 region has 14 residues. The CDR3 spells CASSKGQGNQPQHF. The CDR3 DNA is TGTGCCAGCTCGAAGGGGCAGGGCAATCAGCCCCAGCATTTT.

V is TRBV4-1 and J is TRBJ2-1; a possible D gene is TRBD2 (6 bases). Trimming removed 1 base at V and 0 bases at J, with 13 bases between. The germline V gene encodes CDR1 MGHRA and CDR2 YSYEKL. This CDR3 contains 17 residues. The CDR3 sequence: CASSQVRLVRSYNEQFF. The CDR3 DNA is TGCGCCAGCAGCCAAGTTCGACTAGTTCGCTCCTACAATGAGCAGTTCTTC.

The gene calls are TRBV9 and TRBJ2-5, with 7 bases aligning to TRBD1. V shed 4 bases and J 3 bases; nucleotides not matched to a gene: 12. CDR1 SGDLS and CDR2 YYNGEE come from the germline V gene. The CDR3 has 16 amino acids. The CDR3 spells CASSPRTGLREETQYF. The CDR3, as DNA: TGTGCCAGCAGCCCCCGGACAGGTCTAAGGGAAGAGACCCAGTACTTC.

The CDR3 reads CAIRDPGTGGSTEAFF. CDR3 sequence (DNA): TGTGCCATTCGAGATCCCGGGACAGGGGGAAGCACTGAAGCTTTCTTT. The chain links TRBV19 to TRBJ1-1; 11 bases fit TRBD1. The CDR3 covers 16 residues. The germline V gene encodes CDR1 LNHDA and CDR2 SQIVND (reference sequence). The J segment lost 4 bases and the V segment lost 10 bases, leaving 14 bases of the junction unmatched.

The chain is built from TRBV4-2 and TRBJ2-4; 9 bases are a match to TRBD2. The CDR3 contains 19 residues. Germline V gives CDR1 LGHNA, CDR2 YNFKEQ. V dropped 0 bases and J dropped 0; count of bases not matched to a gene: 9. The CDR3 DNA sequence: TGTGCCAGCAGCCAAGAGGGCCCTAGCGGGGCGTTAGCCAAAAACATTCAGTACTTC. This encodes CASSQEGPSGALAKNIQYF.

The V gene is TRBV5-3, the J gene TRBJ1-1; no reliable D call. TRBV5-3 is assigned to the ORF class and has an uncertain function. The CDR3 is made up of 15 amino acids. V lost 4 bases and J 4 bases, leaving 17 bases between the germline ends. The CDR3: CARSLEAGWGTEAFF. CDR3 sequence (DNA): TGTGCCAGAAGCCTGGAGGCAGGTTGGGGCACTGAAGCTTTCTTT.

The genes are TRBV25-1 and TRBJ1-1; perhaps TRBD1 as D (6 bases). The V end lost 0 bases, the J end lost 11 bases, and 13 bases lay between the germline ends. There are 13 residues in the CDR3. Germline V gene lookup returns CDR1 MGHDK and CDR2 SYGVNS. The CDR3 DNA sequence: TGTGCCAGCAGTGAATATGGGACATTTGGGGCTTTCTTT. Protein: CASSEYGTFGAFF.